This TCR beta chain was identified during a study of blood T cell repertoires in COVID-19. For the study at large: Whether acute or convalescent, the COVID-19 samples came from the United States, Italy and Spain. Sources were T cells, B-cell-depleted T cells, or PBMCs; the material itself was cDNA or gDNA.

Germline CDR1 is KGHDR and CDR2 is SFDVKD. The ends lost 5 bases at V and 0 bases at J; junction bases unmatched: 4. The CDR3 is made up of 16 amino acids. Original analysis: Estimation of nucleated cell counts relied on the amplification of reference gene primers. Profiling relied on immunoSEQ multiplex PCR, and the TCRdb table lists in-frame clones only, not all of them. That table furnishes V, J and clone size, whereas the DNA furnished D and trimming. The sample consists of 35,000 to 55,000 clones, over 90% of them appearing once. The source material was peripheral blood. This TCR was sampled from a human donor in a cohort sampled during active COVID-19. The chain carries TRBV24-1 and TRBJ2-1; the match to TRBD1 covers 9 bases. DNA of the CDR3: TGTGCCACCAGTGGTATGGACAGGGGCTCCTACAATGAGCAGTTCTTC. It encodes CATSGMDRGSYNEQFF.